The 8 T cell receptor beta chains given below trace back to one sample, sequenced in a study of blood T cell repertoires in COVID-19 (dated by TCRdb to 2020 to 2022). Libraries were constructed by the immunoSEQ multiplex PCR assay. TCRdb holds this immuneACCESS table with in-frame rearrangements only. Some clones are missing; in checked studies, unresolved V genes explain under half, and the rest has no known cause. In all, the sample holds some 97,000 clones, and 85% to 90% of those were seen once. About 5.3% of the sample comes from the top ten. Sequencing was carried out using peripheral blood. The receptors originated from a human donor in a cohort sampled during active COVID-19.

V gene TRBV27 combines with J gene TRBJ1-5, with TRBD1 matching 8 bases. V was clipped by 3 bases and J by 4 bases; unmatched bases: 11. The germline CDR1 and CDR2 sequences are MNHEY and SMNVEV (reference sequence). CDR3 length: 17 residues. The DNA for the CDR3 is TGTGCCAGCAGTTTCCGGACAGGGTTGAGGTGGAATCAGCCCCAGCATTTT. It translates to CASSFRTGLRWNQPQHF.

The CDR3 nucleotides read TGTGCCAGCGGGGAGCGCAAAGGGACCCAGTACTTC. This encodes CASGERKGTQYF. The rearrangement joins TRBV27 to TRBJ2-5, with TRBD2 as a possible D gene (5 bases). In germline, CDR1 is MNHEY, CDR2 SMNVEV (reference sequence). Trimming shortened V by 8 bases and J by 7 bases, and 14 bases separated the two germline ends. This CDR3 region has 12 residues.

J is TRBJ2-7 and V is TRBV6-5; tentatively, D is TRBD1 (6 bases). The germline gives CDR1 MNHEY, CDR2 SVGAGI. The CDR3 runs to 13 residues. V lost 2 bases, J lost 4 bases, and 9 bases lay in between. CDR3 DNA sequence: TGTGCCAGCAGTTACAGTGGACAGTACGAGCAGTACTTC. This translates into CASSYSGQYEQYF.

The V call is TRBV4-1, the J call TRBJ1-3; a possible D gene is TRBD1 (5 bases). V dropped 2 bases and J dropped 0 bases, with 11 bases sitting between them. Germline V lookup: CDR1 MGHRA, CDR2 YSYEKL. The CDR3 spans 16 residues. CDR3 in amino acids: CASSQSGTHSGNTIYF. The CDR3 DNA reads as TGCGCCAGCAGCCAAAGCGGGACCCACTCTGGAAACACCATATATTTT.

The count of this clone is one. The chain uses TRBV28 and TRBJ1-1, with D maybe TRBD1 (6 bases). This CDR3 comprises 16 residues. V was pared by 4 bases and J by 1 base, with 16 bases between. Germline CDR1 MDHEN, CDR2 SYDVKM. The CDR3 DNA reads as TGTGCCAGCAGTTCAAACAACAGGGTGCAGAACACTGAAGCTTTCTTT. Translation: CASSSNNRVQNTEAFF.

This chain links TRBV30 with TRBJ1-3; D is ambiguous. The CDR3 totals 12 residues. V was shortened by 3 bases and J by 2 bases, with 5 bases between the two germline ends. CDR1 and CDR2 (germline): GTSNPN, SVGIG (reference sequence). The CDR3 nucleotides are TGTGCCTGGAGCATTGCTGGAAACACCATATATTTT. Translation gives CAWSIAGNTIYF.

The sample holds a few counts of this clone. The chain combines TRBV5-4 with TRBJ2-7, with D perhaps matching TRBD1 (6 bases). This CDR3 has 14 residues. V lost 6 bases and J 5 bases, leaving 18 bases between the germline ends. Germline values: CDR1 SGHNT, CDR2 YYREEE (reference sequence). The CDR3 DNA is TGTGCCAGCACCAGAACAGGGTTGGGAGACGAGCAGTACTTC. This gives the protein CASTRTGLGDEQYF.

The chain carries TRBV3-1 (or the pseudogene TRBV3-2) and TRBJ2-1; D perhaps matches TRBD2 (5 bases). The CDR3 totals 15 residues. The germline CDR1 and CDR2 sequences are LGHDT and YNNKEL (reference sequence). The V end was cut by 1 base, the J end by 6 bases, with 13 bases between. The CDR3: CASSQALASRNEQFF. The CDR3 nucleotides are TGTGCCAGCAGCCAAGCCCTAGCCTCCCGCAATGAGCAGTTCTTC.